This T cell receptor beta chain was captured in a study of blood T cell repertoires in COVID-19. V dropped 5 bases and J dropped 0 bases, with 16 bases sitting between them. The CDR3 is 16 residues long. The germline CDR1 and CDR2 sequences are MGHDK and SYGVNS. Cohort assignment relied on participant-reported clinical history. This clone was detected only a few times. Here immunoSEQ multiplex PCR was the method, and the copy in TCRdb shows in-frame clones only, minus some. The table includes about 370,000 clones, around nine tenths detected once. This TCR came from a woman between 25 and 40 years old who had recovered from COVID-19. The chain employs TRBV25-1 and TRBJ1-2; possibly TRBD1 for D (5 bases). The sample was PBMCs or T cells enriched from blood (not recorded which). The CDR3 reads CASSFSGTAANYGYTF. CDR3 nucleotides: TGTGCCAGCAGTTTCTCAGGGACTGCTGCTAACTATGGCTACACCTTC.